This note documents a single T cell receptor (beta chain) sequence. Its antigen is still unknown. No clone much larger than this one lies a single base away; base qualities are absent. Measured from the cysteine to the phenylalanine, the CDR3 is 16 residues long. Solely the CDR3 DNA is kept, with 48 bases framed from the first base. Trimming removed 4 bases from V and 3 bases from J, leaving 13 bases between the germline ends. Looking up the germline V gene yields CDR1 MGHRA and CDR2 YSYEKL. This sample is drawn from a study of Tregs in tolerant kidney transplant recipients (dated by TCRdb to the late 2010s). For the wider study: Other Treg samples came from an approximately 3-day mixed lymphocyte reaction with belatacept, some followed by an approximately 5-day donor restimulation, before sorting recipient CD4+CD25+CD127- cells. Antibodies distinguished recipient from donor cells when sorting primary belatacept mixed lymphocyte reaction cultures. Before combined kidney and bone marrow transplantation, this study identified donor-specific regulatory T cells using TCRbeta sequencing and then followed those same cells after transplant. In 3 healthy controls, several methods of expanding Tregs specific for an allogeneic donor were compared by TCRbeta repertoire sequencing. What the study reported, not specific to this receptor: Expanding Tregs with activated donor B cells appeared to identify the most biologically relevant and donor-specific TCRbeta repertoire. Biological reproducibility was not directly addressed, though technical replication error appeared minimal. The study was constrained by small patient numbers, and validation of the findings is required in larger populations and under other immunosuppression protocols.

For TCRbeta CDR3 sequencing, genomic DNA was extracted from sorted cells using the QIAGEN DNeasy Blood and Tissue Kit. Through immunoSEQ, high-throughput TCRbeta CDR3 sequencing was done commercially, including PCR amplification with internal controls and bias correction. In the authors' own workflow: A unique productive TCRbeta sequence was defined by the CDR3 nucleotide sequence when primers matched, and otherwise by the CDR3 amino acid sequence together with the Vbeta and Jbeta genes. A sequence counted as donor-reactive if, in CFSE-low cells, the sequence had a frequency of at least 0.01% and was expanded at least 5-fold compared with unstimulated cells. Repertoire divergence was quantified by Jensen-Shannon divergence using the top 100 TCRbeta sequences ranked by frequency. For samples with multiple sequencing runs, sorting error was corrected separately for each run before the runs were pooled. Not all clones reach the TCRdb copy of this immuneACCESS table, which keeps in-frame sequences only. Checked studies attribute under half of the gap to unresolved V genes and leave the rest unexplained. From that table come the V and J calls and clone size; the DNA was used to work out D and trimming. This sample comprises 15,000 to 20,000 clones, around 66% of them detected only once. The ten largest clones capture around 3.5% of the sample.

Healthy control blood came either as purchased buffy coats or from healthy volunteers. Healthy control blood was processed to PBMCs with a Ficoll density gradient and then cryopreserved, whereas patient PBMCs were collected both before and after transplant. Rearrangement joined TRBV4-1 to TRBJ1-6; 6 matching bases give a weak D call of TRBD1. Sample: Tregs from blood cultured with allogeneic cells. This sequence originates from a human donor in good health. For the CDR3, the sequence is CASSPGAGSYNSPLHF. The DNA reads TGCGCCAGCAGCCCGGGGGCAGGGAGCTATAATTCACCCCTCCACTTT.